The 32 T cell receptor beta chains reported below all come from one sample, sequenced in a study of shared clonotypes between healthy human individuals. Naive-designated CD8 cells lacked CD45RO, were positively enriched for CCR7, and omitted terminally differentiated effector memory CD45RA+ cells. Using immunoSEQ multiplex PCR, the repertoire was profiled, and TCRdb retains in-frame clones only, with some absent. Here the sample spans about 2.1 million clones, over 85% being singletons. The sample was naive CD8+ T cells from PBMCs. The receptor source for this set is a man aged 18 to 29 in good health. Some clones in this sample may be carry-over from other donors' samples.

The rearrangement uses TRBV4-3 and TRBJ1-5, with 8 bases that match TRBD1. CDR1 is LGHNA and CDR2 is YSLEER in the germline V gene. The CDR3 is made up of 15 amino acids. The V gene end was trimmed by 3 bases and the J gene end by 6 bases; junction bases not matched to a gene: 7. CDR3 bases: TGCGCCAGCAGCCAGACGGACAGGGCCGGTCAGCCCCAGCATTTT. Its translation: CASSQTDRAGQPQHF.

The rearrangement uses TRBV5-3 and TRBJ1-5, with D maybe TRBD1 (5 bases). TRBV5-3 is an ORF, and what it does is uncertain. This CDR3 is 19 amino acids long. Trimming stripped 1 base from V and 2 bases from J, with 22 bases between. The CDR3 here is CARSLNRLVCSGGNQPQHF. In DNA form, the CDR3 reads TGTGCCAGAAGCTTGAATCGGCTTGTTTGTTCGGGGGGCAATCAGCCCCAGCATTTT.

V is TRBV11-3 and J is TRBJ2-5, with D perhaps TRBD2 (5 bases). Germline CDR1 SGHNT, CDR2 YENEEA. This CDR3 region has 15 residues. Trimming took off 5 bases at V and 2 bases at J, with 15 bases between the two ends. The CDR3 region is CASSPSPRGQETQYF. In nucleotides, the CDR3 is TGTGCCAGCAGCCCCTCGCCCCGGGGACAAGAGACCCAGTACTTC. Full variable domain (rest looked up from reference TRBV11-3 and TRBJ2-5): EAGVVQSPRYKIIEKKQPVAFWCNPISGHNTLYWYLQNLGQGPELLIRYENEEAVDDSQLPKDRFSAERLKGVDSTLKIQPAELGDSAVYLCASSPSPRGQETQYFGPGTRLLVL.

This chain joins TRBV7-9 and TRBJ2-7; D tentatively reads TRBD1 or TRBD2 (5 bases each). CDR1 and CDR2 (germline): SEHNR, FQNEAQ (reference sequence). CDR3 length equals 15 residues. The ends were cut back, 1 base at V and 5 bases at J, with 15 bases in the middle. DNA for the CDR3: TGTGCCAGCAGCTTAGATCCGGGACCCTCTCACGAGCAGTACTTC. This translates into CASSLDPGPSHEQYF.

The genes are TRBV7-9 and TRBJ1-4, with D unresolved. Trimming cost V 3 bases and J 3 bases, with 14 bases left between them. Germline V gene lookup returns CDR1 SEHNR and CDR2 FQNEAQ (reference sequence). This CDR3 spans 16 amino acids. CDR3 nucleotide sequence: TGTGCCAGCAGCTTCGGTCTTTCAGTGGCTAATGAAAAACTGTTTTTT. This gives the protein CASSFGLSVANEKLFF.

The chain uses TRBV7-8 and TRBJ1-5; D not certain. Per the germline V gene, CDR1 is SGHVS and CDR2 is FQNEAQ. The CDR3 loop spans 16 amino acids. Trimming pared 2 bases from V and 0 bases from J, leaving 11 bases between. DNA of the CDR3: TGTGCCAGCAGCTTATTCGGGGAGTATAGCAATCAGCCCCAGCATTTT. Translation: CASSLFGEYSNQPQHF.

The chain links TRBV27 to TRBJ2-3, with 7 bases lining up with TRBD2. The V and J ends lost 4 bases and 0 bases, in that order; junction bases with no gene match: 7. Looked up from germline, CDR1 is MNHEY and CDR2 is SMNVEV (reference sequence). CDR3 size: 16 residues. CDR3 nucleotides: TGTGCCAGCAGTTACCAGCGGGAATCTAGCACAGATACGCAGTATTTT. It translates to CASSYQRESSTDTQYF.

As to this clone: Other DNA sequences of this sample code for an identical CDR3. CDR3 DNA: TGTGCCAGCAGTGGCCTGCCGAACACCGGGGAGCTGTTTTTT. Encoded protein: CASSGLPNTGELFF. The chain employs TRBV2 and TRBJ2-2, with D hard to call. Trimming shortened V by 4 bases and J by 0 bases, and 6 bases separated the two germline ends. CDR3 size: 14 residues. Germline V gene data show CDR1 as SNHLY and CDR2 as FYNNEI.

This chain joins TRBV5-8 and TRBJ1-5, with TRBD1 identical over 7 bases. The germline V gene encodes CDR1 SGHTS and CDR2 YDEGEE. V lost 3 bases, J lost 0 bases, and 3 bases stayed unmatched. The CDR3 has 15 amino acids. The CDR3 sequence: CASSWTGGSNQPQHF. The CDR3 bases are TGTGCCAGCAGCTGGACAGGAGGTAGCAATCAGCCCCAGCATTTT.

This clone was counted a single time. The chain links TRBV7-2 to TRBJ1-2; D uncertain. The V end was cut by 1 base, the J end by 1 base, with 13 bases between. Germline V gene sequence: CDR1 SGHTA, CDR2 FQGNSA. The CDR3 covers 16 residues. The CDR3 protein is CASSLVGRPINYGYTF. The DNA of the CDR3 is TGTGCCAGCAGCTTAGTTGGGCGGCCTATTAACTATGGCTACACCTTC.

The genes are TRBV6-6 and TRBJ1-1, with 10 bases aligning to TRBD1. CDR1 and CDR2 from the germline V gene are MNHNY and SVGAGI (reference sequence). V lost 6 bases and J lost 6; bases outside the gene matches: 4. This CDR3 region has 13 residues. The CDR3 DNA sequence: TGTGCCAGCAGGGACAGGGGGATAGCTGAAGCTTTCTTT. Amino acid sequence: CASRDRGIAEAFF.

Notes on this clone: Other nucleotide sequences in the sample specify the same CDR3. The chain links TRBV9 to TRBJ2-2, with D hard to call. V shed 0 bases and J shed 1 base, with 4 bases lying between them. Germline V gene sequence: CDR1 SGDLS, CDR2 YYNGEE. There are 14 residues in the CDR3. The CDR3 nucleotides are TGTGCCAGCAGCGTAGTTCAGAACACCGGGGAGCTGTTTTTT. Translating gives CASSVVQNTGELFF.

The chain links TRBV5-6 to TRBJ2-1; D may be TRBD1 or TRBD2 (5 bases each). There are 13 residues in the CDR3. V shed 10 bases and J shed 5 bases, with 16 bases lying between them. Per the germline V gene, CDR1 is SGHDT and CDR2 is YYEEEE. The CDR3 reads CAGGLGPNNEQFF. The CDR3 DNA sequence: TGTGCCGGCGGGTTGGGGCCAAACAATGAGCAGTTCTTC.

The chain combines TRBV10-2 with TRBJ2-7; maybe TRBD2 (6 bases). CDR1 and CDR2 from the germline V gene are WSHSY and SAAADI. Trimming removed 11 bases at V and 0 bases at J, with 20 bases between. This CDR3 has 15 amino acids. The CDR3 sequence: CAAVNLGSGSYEQYF. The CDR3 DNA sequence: TGCGCCGCCGTGAACCTTGGTAGCGGCTCCTACGAGCAGTACTTC.

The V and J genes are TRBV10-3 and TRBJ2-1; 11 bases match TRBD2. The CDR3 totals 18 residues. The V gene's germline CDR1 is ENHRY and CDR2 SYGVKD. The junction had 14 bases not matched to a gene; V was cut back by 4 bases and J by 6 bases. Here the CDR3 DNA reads TGTGCCATCAGTGGGCACGGGACTAGCGGCCCATTCGGCAATGAGCAGTTCTTC. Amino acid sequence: CAISGHGTSGPFGNEQFF.

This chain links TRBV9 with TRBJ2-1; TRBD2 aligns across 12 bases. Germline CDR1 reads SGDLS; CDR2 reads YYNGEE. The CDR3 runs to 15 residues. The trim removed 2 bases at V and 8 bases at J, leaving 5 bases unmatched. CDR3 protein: CASSVTSGSGDEQFF. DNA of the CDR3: TGTGCCAGCAGCGTGACTAGCGGGAGTGGCGATGAGCAGTTCTTC.

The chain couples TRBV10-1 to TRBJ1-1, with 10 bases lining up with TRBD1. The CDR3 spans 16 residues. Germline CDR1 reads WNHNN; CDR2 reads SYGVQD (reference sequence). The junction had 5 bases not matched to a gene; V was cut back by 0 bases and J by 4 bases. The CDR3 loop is CASSESDRGLSTEAFF. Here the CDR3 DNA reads TGCGCCAGCAGTGAGTCTGACAGGGGGCTGAGCACTGAAGCTTTCTTT.

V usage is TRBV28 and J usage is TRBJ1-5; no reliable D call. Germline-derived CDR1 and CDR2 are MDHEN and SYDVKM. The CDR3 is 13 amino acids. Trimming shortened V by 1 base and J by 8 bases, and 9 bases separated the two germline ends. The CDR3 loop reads CASSLFRAEPQHF. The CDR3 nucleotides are TGTGCCAGCAGTTTATTCCGGGCGGAGCCCCAGCATTTT.

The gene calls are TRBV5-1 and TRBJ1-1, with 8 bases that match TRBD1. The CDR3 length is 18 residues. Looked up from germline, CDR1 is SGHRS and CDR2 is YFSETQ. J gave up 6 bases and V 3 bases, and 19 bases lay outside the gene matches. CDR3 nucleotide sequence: TGCGCCAGCAGCTCCCGGACCACTAAGACAGGGGTAAACTCTGAAGCTTTCTTT. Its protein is CASSSRTTKTGVNSEAFF.

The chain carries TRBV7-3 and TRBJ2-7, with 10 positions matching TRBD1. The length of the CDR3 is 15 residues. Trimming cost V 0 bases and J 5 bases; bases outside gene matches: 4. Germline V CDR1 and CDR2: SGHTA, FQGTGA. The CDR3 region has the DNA TGTGCCAGCAGCTTAACTGACAGGGGGCGGCACGAGCAGTACTTC. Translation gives CASSLTDRGRHEQYF.

CDR3 sequence: CASSPHPVVLNTEAFF. The CDR3 DNA reads TGTGCCAGCAGCCCCCACCCAGTGGTGCTCAACACTGAAGCTTTCTTT. The chain links TRBV7-9 to TRBJ1-1; D not certain. Germline V gene lookup returns CDR1 SEHNR and CDR2 FQNEAQ (reference sequence). The V and J ends lost 5 bases and 2 bases respectively, with 18 bases between them. The CDR3 covers 16 residues.

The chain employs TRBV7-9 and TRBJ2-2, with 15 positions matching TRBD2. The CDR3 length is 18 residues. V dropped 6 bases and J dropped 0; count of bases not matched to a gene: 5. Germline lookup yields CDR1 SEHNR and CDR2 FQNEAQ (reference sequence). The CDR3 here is CASSSRTSGRANTGELFF. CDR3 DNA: TGTGCCAGCAGTTCCAGGACTAGCGGGAGGGCGAACACCGGGGAGCTGTTTTTT.

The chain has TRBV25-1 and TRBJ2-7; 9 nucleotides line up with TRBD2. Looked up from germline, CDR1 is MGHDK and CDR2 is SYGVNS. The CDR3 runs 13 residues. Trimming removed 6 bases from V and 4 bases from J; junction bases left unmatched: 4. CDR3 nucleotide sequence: TGTGCCAGCAGGGGCGGGAGGGGGTACGAGCAGTACTTC. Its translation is CASRGGRGYEQYF.

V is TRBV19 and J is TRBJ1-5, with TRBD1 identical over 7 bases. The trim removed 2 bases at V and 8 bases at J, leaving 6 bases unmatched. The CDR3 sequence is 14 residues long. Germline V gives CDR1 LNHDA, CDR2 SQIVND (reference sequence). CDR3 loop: CASSITGAGEPQHF. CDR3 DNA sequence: TGTGCCAGTAGTATAACAGGGGCCGGGGAGCCCCAGCATTTT.

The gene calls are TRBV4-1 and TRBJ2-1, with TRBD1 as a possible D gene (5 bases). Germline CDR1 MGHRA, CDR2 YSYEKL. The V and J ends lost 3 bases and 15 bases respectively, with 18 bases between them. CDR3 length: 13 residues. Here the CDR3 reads CASSQGPQGKPFF. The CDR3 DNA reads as TGCGCCAGCAGCCAGGGTCCGCAGGGTAAACCGTTCTTC.

CDR3 nucleotides: TGCGCCAGCAGCCCTCCGGAGGTAGCGGGGGCCTACAATGAGCAGTTCTTC. As protein: CASSPPEVAGAYNEQFF. The chain links TRBV5-1 to TRBJ2-1; 9 positions match TRBD2. The CDR3 spans 17 residues. Germline CDR1 and CDR2: SGHRS and YFSETQ. J lost 2 bases, V lost 4 bases, and 10 bases had no gene match.

The DNA for the CDR3 is TGTGCCAGTAGTACGACAGGTAATGAGCAGTTCTTC. It encodes CASSTTGNEQFF. V is TRBV19 and J is TRBJ2-1; D perhaps matches TRBD1 (6 bases). Trimming pared 4 bases from V and 7 bases from J, leaving 8 bases between. The CDR3 totals 12 residues. Germline CDR1 LNHDA, CDR2 SQIVND (reference sequence).

CDR3 protein: CASSPKWTGVNTEAFF. DNA for the CDR3: TGTGCCAGTAGTCCCAAATGGACAGGGGTGAACACTGAAGCTTTCTTT. The chain couples TRBV19 to TRBJ1-1, with 9 nucleotides matching TRBD1. The CDR3 consists of 16 residues. The V gene's germline CDR1 is LNHDA and CDR2 SQIVND (reference sequence). The V and J ends lost 5 bases and 0 bases, in that order; junction bases with no gene match: 7.

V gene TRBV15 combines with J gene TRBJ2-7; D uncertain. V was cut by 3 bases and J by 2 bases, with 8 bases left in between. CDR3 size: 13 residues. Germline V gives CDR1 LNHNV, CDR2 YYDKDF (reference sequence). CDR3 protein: CATSRGSPYEQYF. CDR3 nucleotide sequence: TGTGCCACCAGCAGGGGGTCTCCCTACGAGCAGTACTTC.

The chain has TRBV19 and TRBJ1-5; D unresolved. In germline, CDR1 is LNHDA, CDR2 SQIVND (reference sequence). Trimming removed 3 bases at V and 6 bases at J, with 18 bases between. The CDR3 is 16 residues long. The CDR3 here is CASSILRREEGQPQHF. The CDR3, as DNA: TGTGCCAGTAGTATCCTTCGGAGGGAAGAAGGTCAGCCCCAGCATTTT.

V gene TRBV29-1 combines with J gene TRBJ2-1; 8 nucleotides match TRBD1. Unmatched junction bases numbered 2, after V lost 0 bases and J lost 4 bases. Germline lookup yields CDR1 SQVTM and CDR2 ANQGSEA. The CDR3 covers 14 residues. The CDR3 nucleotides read TGCAGCGTTGAAGACCGGACAGGGTACAATGAGCAGTTCTTC. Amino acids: CSVEDRTGYNEQFF.

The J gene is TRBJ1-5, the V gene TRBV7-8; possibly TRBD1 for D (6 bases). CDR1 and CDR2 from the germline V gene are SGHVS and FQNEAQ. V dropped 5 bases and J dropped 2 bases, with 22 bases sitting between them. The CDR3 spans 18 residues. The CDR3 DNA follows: TGTGCCAGCAGCCCCGGTAGCAGGGGAAGGGGAGGCAATCAGCCCCAGCATTTT. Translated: CASSPGSRGRGGNQPQHF.